This passage covers 25 T cell receptor beta chains from one sample sequenced in a study of human T cells and chemical hapten exposure. TCRdb ran MiXCR on the RACE reads and lists one entry per CDR3 protein. The sample shows 65,000 to 85,000 distinct CDR3 sequences, roughly 10% of them seen only once. The time point denotes: patch test 1, 2 weeks after DPC sensitization. Regarding treatment: therapeutic diphenylcyclopropenone sensitization with weekly scalp DPC. The sequencing used whole blood, collected in connection with sensitization to the hapten diphenylcyclopropenone (DPC). The receptors shown here come from a woman between 55 and 75 years old with alopecia areata. Some clones in this sample may be carry-over from other donors' samples.

At least ten counts were recorded for this clonotype. The rearrangement joins TRBV4-1 to TRBJ2-1; tentatively, D is TRBD1 (6 bases). The V and J ends lost 4 bases and 1 base respectively, with 11 bases between them. Germline CDR1 reads MGHRA; CDR2 reads YSYEKL. This CDR3 region has 15 residues. The CDR3, as DNA: TGCGCCAGCAGCCGAGTACAGGGTTCCTACAATGAGCAGTTCTTC. Protein product: CASSRVQGSYNEQFF.

This clonotype was detected many times. The rearrangement uses TRBV7-2 and TRBJ1-4; D remains unclear. The CDR3 is 15 residues long. Trimming cost V 1 base and J 5 bases, with 11 bases left between them. The germline gives CDR1 SGHTA, CDR2 FQGNSA. CDR3 sequence (DNA): TGTGCCAGCAGCTTAGTCGGACGGCGAAATGAAAAACTGTTTTTT. Protein: CASSLVGRRNEKLFF.

This clonotype appeared a few times. CDR3 sequence reads: CSVELDRKAFF. The CDR3 region has the DNA TGCAGCGTTGAACTGGACAGGAAAGCTTTCTTT. The chain recombines TRBV29-1 with TRBJ1-1; 7 nucleotides agree with TRBD1. Per germline, CDR1 SQVTM and CDR2 ANQGSEA. Germline trimming cut 2 bases from V and 9 bases from J; bases unmatched to any gene: 3. The CDR3 runs 11 residues.

This clonotype turned up a few times. This chain joins TRBV7-9 and TRBJ1-2; D not resolved. Germline V CDR1 and CDR2: SEHNR, FQNEAQ (reference sequence). This CDR3 is built from 12 residues. The V end lost 2 bases, the J end lost 3 bases, and 4 bases lay between the germline ends. CDR3 sequence: CASSLQDYGYTF. The DNA of the CDR3 is TGTGCCAGCAGCTTACAGGACTATGGCTACACCTTC. Variable domain in full (rest from reference TRBV7-9 and TRBJ1-2): DTGVSQNPRHKITKRGQNVTFRCDPISEHNRLYWYRQTLGQGPEFLTYFQNEAQLEKSRLLSDRFSAERPKGSFSTLEIQRTEQGDSAMYLCASSLQDYGYTFGSGTRLTVV.

The chain is built from TRBV3-1 and TRBJ1-6, with D perhaps TRBD1 (5 bases). CDR1 LGHDT and CDR2 YNNKEL come from the germline V gene (reference sequence). This CDR3 is built from 14 residues. Trimming shortened V by 8 bases and J by 7 bases, and 15 bases separated the two germline ends. The CDR3 nucleotides are TGTGCCAGCCGGACCTCCGGGGCCAATTCACCCCTCCACTTT. Its translation is CASRTSGANSPLHF.

A few counts support this clonotype. V and J are TRBV5-1 and TRBJ2-1, with 7 bases identical to TRBD1. Germline lookup yields CDR1 SGHRS and CDR2 YFSETQ. This CDR3 spans 14 amino acids. J gave up 10 bases and V 2 bases, and 9 bases lay outside the gene matches. The CDR3 bases are TGCGCCAGCAGCTTCTGGACAGGTCCACGGGAGCAGTTCTTC. Translation gives CASSFWTGPREQFF.

The gene calls are TRBV2 and TRBJ1-4, with TRBD1 as a possible D gene (5 bases). Per the germline V gene, CDR1 is SNHLY and CDR2 is FYNNEI. V was shortened by 10 bases and J by 0 bases, with 18 bases between the two germline ends. This CDR3 region has 16 residues. CDR3 sequence: CATCKGGEPTNEKLFF. The CDR3, as DNA: TGTGCCACCTGCAAAGGAGGGGAACCAACTAATGAAAAACTGTTTTTT.

This clonotype was picked up a small number of times. The J gene is TRBJ1-2, the V gene TRBV29-1, with unresolved D. From germline, CDR1 is SQVTM and CDR2 ANQGSEA. CDR3 length: 12 residues. V was shortened by 4 bases and J by 2 bases, with 8 bases between the two germline ends. The CDR3 region has the DNA TGCAGCGTTGTGTCGACCAACTATGGCTACACCTTC. Protein product: CSVVSTNYGYTF.

This chain uses TRBV7-2 with TRBJ2-1; a weak D match, TRBD2 (5 bases). This CDR3 has 15 residues. Germline CDR1 is SGHTA and CDR2 is FQGNSA. V dropped 5 bases and J dropped 9 bases, with 20 bases sitting between them. The CDR3: CASSPRSRLAREQFF. The CDR3 coding sequence is TGTGCCAGCAGCCCGAGATCCCGGCTAGCTCGTGAGCAGTTCTTC.

This clonotype was found many times. The chain links TRBV11-2 to TRBJ1-1; TRBD1 might be the D (5 bases). The V end was cut by 4 bases, the J end by 0 bases, with 21 bases between. The CDR3 extends over 18 amino acids. Germline V lookup: CDR1 SGHAT, CDR2 FQNNGV. Here the CDR3 DNA reads TGTGCCAGCAGCTCAACCCTCAATTGGGGGACGGTGAACACTGAAGCTTTCTTT. This translates into CASSSTLNWGTVNTEAFF.

This clonotype was found many times. J is TRBJ1-2 and V is TRBV9; D call uncertain. The CDR3 loop spans 13 amino acids. V was cut by 0 bases and J by 4 bases, with 7 bases left in between. Germline-derived CDR1 and CDR2 are SGDLS and YYNGEE. The DNA for the CDR3 is TGTGCCAGCAGCGTAGTGTCTTCCTATGGCTACACCTTC. This sequence encodes CASSVVSSYGYTF. Combining the CDR3 with reference TRBV9 and TRBJ1-2 gives the whole variable domain DSGVTQTPKHLITATGQRVTLRCSPRSGDLSVYWYQQSLDQGLQFLIQYYNGEERAKGNILERFSAQQFPDLHSELNLSSLELGDSALYFCASSVVSSYGYTFGSGTRLTVV.

This clonotype was found many times. The chain uses TRBV6-4 and TRBJ2-1, with D maybe TRBD2 (7 bases). CDR1 MRHNA and CDR2 SNTAGT come from the germline V gene. This CDR3 has 15 residues. V was pared by 6 bases and J by 6 bases, with 18 bases between. CDR3: CASSAEGGEGNEQFF. CDR3 nucleotides: TGTGCCAGCAGCGCCGAGGGGGGGGAGGGCAATGAGCAGTTCTTC.

This clonotype occurred many times. This chain links TRBV6-6 with TRBJ2-7; D not resolved. Germline assignment: CDR1 MNHNY and CDR2 SVGAGI (reference sequence). This CDR3 comprises 15 residues. Trimming pared 7 bases from V and 7 bases from J, leaving 23 bases between. CDR3 DNA sequence: TGTGCCAGCACCGCACCCGGTTCCCAACTTAAAGAGCAGTACTTC. Protein: CASTAPGSQLKEQYF.

This clonotype has only one observation. The CDR3 DNA reads TGCAGTGCCGGGACAGGGGGAACTGGAAACACCATATATTTT. Amino acid sequence: CSAGTGGTGNTIYF. This rearrangement joins TRBV20-1 to TRBJ1-3, with 11 bases that match TRBD1. The CDR3 loop spans 14 amino acids. Germline loops: CDR1 DFQATT, CDR2 SNEGSKA (reference sequence). With V trimmed by 6 bases and J by 2 bases, 3 bases remained unmatched.

This chain links TRBV5-4 with TRBJ2-2; TRBD2 matches at 10 bases. Germline V CDR1 and CDR2: SGHNT, YYREEE (reference sequence). The CDR3 sequence is 17 residues long. J gave up 5 bases and V 0 bases, and 7 bases lay outside the gene matches. The CDR3 here is CASSLALSGGLTGELFF. The DNA of the CDR3 is TGTGCCAGCAGCTTGGCCCTTAGCGGGGGGTTAACCGGGGAGCTGTTTTTT.

This clonotype was seen only a few times. The chain links TRBV9 to TRBJ2-1; TRBD2 aligns across 9 bases. The J segment lost 0 bases and the V segment lost 0 bases, leaving 7 bases of the junction unmatched. The CDR3 totals 18 residues. Germline V gene sequence: CDR1 SGDLS, CDR2 YYNGEE. This CDR3 is CASSVVSGGRSSYNEQFF. In DNA form, the CDR3 reads TGTGCCAGCAGCGTAGTTAGCGGGGGCCGAAGCTCCTACAATGAGCAGTTCTTC.

This clonotype showed up just a few times. V and J are TRBV5-1 and TRBJ1-1; D unclear. This CDR3 contains 14 residues. The V end was cut by 4 bases, the J end by 1 base, with 11 bases between. Germline values: CDR1 SGHRS, CDR2 YFSETQ. The CDR3 nucleotides read TGCGCCAGCAGCCGCGATCCGGCGAACACTGAAGCTTTCTTT. It specifies CASSRDPANTEAFF.

This clonotype was detected many times. The rearrangement joins TRBV5-6 to TRBJ2-7, with 10 bases lining up with TRBD1. The V and J ends lost 2 bases and 3 bases, in that order; junction bases with no gene match: 5. Germline V lookup: CDR1 SGHDT, CDR2 YYEEEE. The CDR3 has 15 amino acids. The CDR3 is CASSFDRDRGYEQYF. CDR3 nucleotide sequence: TGTGCCAGCAGCTTTGACCGGGACAGGGGCTACGAGCAGTACTTC.

The sample holds many counts of this clonotype. The CDR3 region is CASSWATLTDTQYF. The CDR3 coding sequence is TGTGCCAGCAGCTGGGCTACGCTCACAGATACGCAGTATTTT. This chain joins TRBV11-2 and TRBJ2-3, with D unresolved. Trimming pared 4 bases from V and 2 bases from J, leaving 10 bases between. CDR3 length equals 14 residues. Germline values: CDR1 SGHAT, CDR2 FQNNGV. The entire variable domain, with the rest obtained from reference TRBV11-2 and TRBJ2-3, is as follows: EAGVAQSPRYKIIEKRQSVAFWCNPISGHATLYWYQQILGQGPKLLIQFQNNGVVDDSQLPKDRFSAERLKGVDSTLKIQPAKLEDSAVYLCASSWATLTDTQYFGPGTRLTVL.

This clonotype was seen many times. The rearrangement links TRBV30 to TRBJ1-5; 7 bases agree with TRBD1. The CDR3 is 13 residues long. V lost 2 bases, J lost 6 bases, and 4 bases stayed unmatched. CDR1 is GTSNPN, CDR2 SVGIG, per germline (reference sequence). The CDR3 spells CAWSPNRGQPQHF. CDR3 in DNA: TGTGCCTGGAGTCCAAACAGGGGTCAGCCCCAGCATTTT.

There are many counts of this clonotype. The CDR3 sequence is CASSVDSGGGTDTQYF. DNA of the CDR3: TGTGCCAGCAGTGTAGATAGCGGGGGGGGCACAGATACGCAGTATTTT. The chain uses TRBV2 and TRBJ2-3; 11 bases fit TRBD2. This CDR3 is 16 amino acids long. Germline V gene lookup returns CDR1 SNHLY and CDR2 FYNNEI. Unmatched junction bases numbered 4, after V lost 4 bases and J lost 1 base. The whole variable domain, filled in from reference TRBV2 and TRBJ2-3, reads EPEVTQTPSHQVTQMGQEVILRCVPISNHLYFYWYRQILGQKVEFLVSFYNNEISEKSEIFDDQFSVERPDGSNFTLKIRSTKLEDSAMYFCASSVDSGGGTDTQYFGPGTRLTVL.

This clonotype was observed many times. The rearrangement uses TRBV11-2 and TRBJ2-3, with 9 bases aligning to TRBD2. Trimming took 2 bases from V and 0 from J; bases not matched to a gene: 3. Germline V gene data show CDR1 as SGHAT and CDR2 as FQNNGV. This CDR3 has 16 residues. CDR3 DNA: TGTGCCAGCAGCTTATTCCTAGCGGGAAGCACAGATACGCAGTATTTT. Encoded protein: CASSLFLAGSTDTQYF.

The CDR3 region has the DNA TGTGCCAGCAGCCTACGACGGGGAAATGAGCAGTTCTTC. As protein: CASSLRRGNEQFF. J is TRBJ2-1 and V is TRBV3-1; D possibly corresponds to TRBD2 (5 bases). CDR1 is LGHDT and CDR2 is YNNKEL in the germline V gene (reference sequence). This CDR3 is built from 13 residues. Deletions cut 4 bases from V and 7 bases from J, with 11 bases between.

A few counts support this clonotype. V and J are TRBV6-2 or TRBV6-3 and TRBJ1-2; 9 nucleotides line up with TRBD1. This CDR3 spans 15 amino acids. V shed 4 bases, J shed 3 bases, and the junction held 6 bases outside the gene matches. Germline CDR1 reads MNHEY; CDR2 reads SVGEGT. CDR3 region: CASSFRTGAYYGYTF. The CDR3 region has the DNA TGTGCCAGCAGTTTCCGGACAGGGGCCTACTATGGCTACACCTTC.

This clonotype appeared a few times. The chain has TRBV5-1 and TRBJ1-2; 10 nucleotides agree with TRBD1. CDR1 and CDR2 from the germline V gene are SGHRS and YFSETQ. This CDR3 is built from 17 residues. The trim removed 2 bases at V and 2 bases at J, leaving 9 bases unmatched. For the CDR3, the DNA is TGCGCCAGCAGCTTCACATCCGGGACAGGGGAGAACTATGGCTACACCTTC. This encodes CASSFTSGTGENYGYTF.